This T cell receptor beta chain was obtained from a study of T cell responses to AZD1222 COVID-19 vaccine. As to this clone: Its antigen is not known.

Findings of the study overall: The donor cohort was predominantly white British with a female majority, and clonal diversity may have been underestimated.

The method was immunoSEQ multiplex PCR; TCRdb's version includes in-frame clones alone and lacks a portion of them. The sample shows 150,000 to 160,000 clones, around nine tenths of them seen only once. This clonotype originated in an adult in good health. The input for sequencing was peripheral blood, taken on day 0 of AZD1222 vaccination.

DNA for the CDR3: TGTGCCAGCAGCCCAATAGAAGAGACCCAGTACTTC. Translated, it gives CASSPIEETQYF. The rearrangement joins TRBV28 to TRBJ2-5; D not certain. The CDR3 is made up of 12 amino acids. Trimming pared 6 bases from V and 3 bases from J, leaving 8 bases between. Per germline, CDR1 MDHEN and CDR2 SYDVKM.